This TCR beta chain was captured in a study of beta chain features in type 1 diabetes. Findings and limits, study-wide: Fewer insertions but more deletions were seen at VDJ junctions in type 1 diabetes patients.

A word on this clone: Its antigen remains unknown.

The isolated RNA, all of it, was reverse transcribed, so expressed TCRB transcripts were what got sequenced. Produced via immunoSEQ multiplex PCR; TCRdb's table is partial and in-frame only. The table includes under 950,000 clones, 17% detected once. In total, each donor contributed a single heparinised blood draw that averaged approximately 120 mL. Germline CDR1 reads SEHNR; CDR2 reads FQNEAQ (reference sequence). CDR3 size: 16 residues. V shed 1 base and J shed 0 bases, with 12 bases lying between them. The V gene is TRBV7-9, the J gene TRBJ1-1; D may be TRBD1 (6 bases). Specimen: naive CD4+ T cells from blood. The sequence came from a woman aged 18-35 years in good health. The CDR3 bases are TGTGCCAGCAGCTTAGATCAAGGGGGGGTGAACACTGAAGCTTTCTTT. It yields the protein CASSLDQGGVNTEAFF. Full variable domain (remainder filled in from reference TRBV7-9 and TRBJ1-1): DTGVSQNPRHKITKRGQNVTFRCDPISEHNRLYWYRQTLGQGPEFLTYFQNEAQLEKSRLLSDRFSAERPKGSFSTLEIQRTEQGDSAMYLCASSLDQGGVNTEAFFGQGTRLTVV.